This TCR beta chain was profiled in a study of blood T cell repertoires in COVID-19. The table came from immunoSEQ multiplex PCR; TCRdb's copy has only in-frame clones and leaves some out. The data show about 430,000 clones, approximately 90% seen once. The CDR3 runs to 11 residues. The V gene's germline CDR1 is LGHNA and CDR2 YNFKEQ. The ends were cut back, 2 bases at V and 6 bases at J, with 5 bases in the middle. Recruitment covered about 25 US areas and drew participants whose ages spanned roughly 18 to 100 years. This TCR was sampled from a woman under 30 who had been exposed to COVID-19. This sequence joins TRBV4-2 and TRBJ2-7; D remains ambiguous. Source material: PBMCs or T cells enriched from blood (not recorded which). CDR3 bases: TGTGCCAGCAGCCAAAGCCGCGAGCAGTACTTC. Translating it yields CASSQSREQYF.